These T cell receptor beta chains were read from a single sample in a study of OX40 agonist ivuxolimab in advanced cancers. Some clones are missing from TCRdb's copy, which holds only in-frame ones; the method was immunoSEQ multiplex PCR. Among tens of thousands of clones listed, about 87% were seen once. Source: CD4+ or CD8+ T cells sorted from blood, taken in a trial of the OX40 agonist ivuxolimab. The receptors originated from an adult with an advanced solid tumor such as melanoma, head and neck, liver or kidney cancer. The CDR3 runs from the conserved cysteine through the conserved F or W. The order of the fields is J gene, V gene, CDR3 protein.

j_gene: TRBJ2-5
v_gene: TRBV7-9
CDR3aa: CASRLCVTSGVPGETQYF

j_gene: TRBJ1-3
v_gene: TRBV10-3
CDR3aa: CAISAPGQGNTIYF

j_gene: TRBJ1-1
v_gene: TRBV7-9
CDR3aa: CASSLDGTTEAFF

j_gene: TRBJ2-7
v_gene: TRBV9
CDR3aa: CASSVTPGAGSYEQYF

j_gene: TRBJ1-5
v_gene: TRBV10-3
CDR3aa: CAISESIVGNQPQHF

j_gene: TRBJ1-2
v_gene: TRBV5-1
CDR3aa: CASSNPGTGASGYTF

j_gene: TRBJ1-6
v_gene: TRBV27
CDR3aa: CASSLLGANSPLHF

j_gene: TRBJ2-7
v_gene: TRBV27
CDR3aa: CASSSTGAYEQYF

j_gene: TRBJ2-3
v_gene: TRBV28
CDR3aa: CASSLQTTDTQYF

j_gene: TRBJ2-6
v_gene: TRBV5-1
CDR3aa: CASSPWGQGAGGANVLTF

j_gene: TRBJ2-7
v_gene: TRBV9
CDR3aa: CASSVGGSSTYEQYF

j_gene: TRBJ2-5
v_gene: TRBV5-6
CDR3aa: CASSPVELETQYF

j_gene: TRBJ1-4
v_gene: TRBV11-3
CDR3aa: CASSRWGGSTNEKLFF

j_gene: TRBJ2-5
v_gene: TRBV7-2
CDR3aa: CASRRRDSQETQYF

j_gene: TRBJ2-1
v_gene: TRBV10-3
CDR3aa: CAIKGEGNEQFF

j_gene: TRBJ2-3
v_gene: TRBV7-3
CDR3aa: CASSLTTGYTDTQYF

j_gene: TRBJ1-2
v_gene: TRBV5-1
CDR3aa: CASSLVFDNYGYTF

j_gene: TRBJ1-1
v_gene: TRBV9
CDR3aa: CASSVAMGTEAFF

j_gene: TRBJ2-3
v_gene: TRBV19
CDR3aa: CASSIGGPSTDTQYF

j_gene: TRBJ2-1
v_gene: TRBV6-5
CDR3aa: CASRPPGLELGEQFF

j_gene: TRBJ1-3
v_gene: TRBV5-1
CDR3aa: CASSSWTGGGTIYF

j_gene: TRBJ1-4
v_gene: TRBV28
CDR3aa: CASSLRDLRQSNEKLFF

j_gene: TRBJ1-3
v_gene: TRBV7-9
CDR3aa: CASSLQQNTIYF

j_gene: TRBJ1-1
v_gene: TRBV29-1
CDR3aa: CSVHRDTEAFF

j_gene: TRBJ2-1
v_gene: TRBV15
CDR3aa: CATSSGSSYNEQFF

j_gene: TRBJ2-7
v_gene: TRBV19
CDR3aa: CASSMAGQGAYEQYF

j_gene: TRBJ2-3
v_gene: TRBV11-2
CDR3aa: CASSWGSTDTQYF

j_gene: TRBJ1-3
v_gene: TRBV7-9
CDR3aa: CASSWDAGNTIYF

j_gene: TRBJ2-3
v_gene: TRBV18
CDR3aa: CASSPTGQGADTQYF

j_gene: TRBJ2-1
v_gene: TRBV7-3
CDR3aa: CASSSLTSGSSLFF

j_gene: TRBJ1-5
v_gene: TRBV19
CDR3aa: CASRSLASNQPQHF

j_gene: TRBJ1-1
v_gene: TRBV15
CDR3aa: CATSRTGKAEAFF

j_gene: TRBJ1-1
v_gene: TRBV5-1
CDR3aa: CASSLERDTRVNTEAFF

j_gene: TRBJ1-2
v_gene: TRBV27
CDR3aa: CASSFLRDRGSGYTF